A selection of T cell receptor beta chains follows, all from one sample in a study of neoadjuvant nivolumab and ipilimumab in lung cancer. Clones were read by immunoSEQ multiplex PCR, and TCRdb kept only the in-frame ones, dropping some. Here the sample spans fewer than 40,000 clones, roughly nine tenths being singletons. The specimen comprised peripheral blood, sampled before neoadjuvant nivolumab, alone or with ipilimumab. These receptors all come from an adult with non-small cell lung cancer. CDR3s leave out the opening cysteine and the closing phenylalanine or tryptophan. Each record gives: J gene, clone size, V gene, CDR3 protein. Some rows mark clone size as missing; the rest say once, few, many or name a class of expanded clone.

TRBJ1-4 | . | TRBV7-3 | ASSLEGAFEKLF
TRBJ2-7 | . | TRBV6-5 | ASNPAAGNYEQY
TRBJ2-7 | . | TRBV9 | ASSVEQGAAYEQY
TRBJ1-3 | . | TRBV30 | AWEQGGGNTIY
TRBJ2-1 | . | TRBV27 | ASSGGVTYNEQF
TRBJ2-1 | . | TRBV5-4 | ASRPGLAGRDEQF
TRBJ2-7 | . | TRBV14 | ASSQVGEAHEQY
TRBJ2-5 | . | TRBV7-2 | ASSFGLGETQY
TRBJ1-1 | . | TRBV19 | ASSISQAEAF
TRBJ2-1 | . | TRBV2 | ASSGYNEQF
TRBJ2-7 | few | TRBV6-5 | ASSYSREGKGY
TRBJ2-1 | . | TRBV7-9 | ASSLAGTEQF
TRBJ2-7 | . | TRBV4-2 | ASSQPWGETGISEQY
TRBJ2-3 | . | TRBV11-2 | ASSLVLPTRTTDTQY
TRBJ2-6 | . | TRBV5-4 | ASSLVAGGPGANVLT
TRBJ2-7 | . | TRBV7-2 | ASSLSAGGAYEQY
TRBJ2-7 | . | TRBV2 | ASSEAWGTAYEQY
TRBJ1-1 | . | TRBV5-4 | ASSLEGTHGAF
TRBJ2-2 | . | TRBV6-5 | ASSSYDRVNTGELF
TRBJ1-1 | . | TRBV30 | AWRAQVNTEAF
TRBJ2-7 | . | TRBV20-1 | SASPRAEQY
TRBJ2-7 | few | TRBV15 | ATSRVGRGSPEQY
TRBJ2-3 | . | TRBV10-3 | AISESGAGGSTDTQY
TRBJ2-7 | . | TRBV6-5 | ASSYSTGARYEQY
TRBJ2-7 | . | TRBV11-2 | ASSRMGTSYEQY
TRBJ2-1 | few | TRBV7-8 | ASSSPLAASYNEQF
TRBJ1-5 | . | TRBV7-2 | ASSLSGPAQPQH
TRBJ1-5 | . | TRBV7-2 | ASSLGGGVQPQH
TRBJ1-5 | . | TRBV28 | ASSSVDQPQH
TRBJ2-2 | . | TRBV6-5 | ASTRQGALGGELF
TRBJ1-5 | . | TRBV6-5 | ASSYQGSPYNQPQH
TRBJ2-2 | . | TRBV9 | ASSVDYTGELF
TRBJ1-3 | . | TRBV28 | ASQKRKRLAGNTIY
TRBJ1-3 | . | TRBV19 | ASSIGAHGNTIY
TRBJ1-2 | . | TRBV27 | ASSLSTGPTTSKGYT
TRBJ2-2 | once | TRBV5-1 | ASSWIAGGSYTGELF
TRBJ2-1 | . | TRBV7-2 | ASSLVPGLGNPSEQF
TRBJ2-7 | . | TRBV11-2 | ASSLGLVYEQY
TRBJ2-7 | few | TRBV6-5 | ASRKRDPSTYEQY
TRBJ1-3 | . | TRBV10-3 | AISPGTGSDTIY
TRBJ2-2 | . | TRBV5-1 | ASRKGGLAGPYPPNTGELF
TRBJ2-5 | once | TRBV18 | ASSPRRGGAETQY
TRBJ2-1 | . | TRBV18 | ASSPPGGQGTNEQF
TRBJ2-7 | . | TRBV6-6 | ASSYSRGDPAEQY
TRBJ2-7 | . | TRBV30 | AWSVLYYEQY
TRBJ2-5 | . | TRBV7-8 | ASSLERGTETQY
TRBJ2-1 | . | TRBV13 | ASSLRTNNEQF
TRBJ2-1 | . | TRBV5-1 | ASSLGGSSYNEQF
TRBJ2-7 | once | TRBV5-1 | ASSPELLRGWEQY
TRBJ2-1 | . | TRBV7-8 | ASSFAHEQF
TRBJ1-2 | . | TRBV11-2 | ASSQLTGKYGYT
TRBJ2-7 | . | TRBV18 | ASSPPGQGVYEQY
TRBJ1-1 | . | TRBV7-9 | ASSPGLMNTEAF
TRBJ2-1 | . | TRBV7-9 | ASSLDFGTSGSIREQF